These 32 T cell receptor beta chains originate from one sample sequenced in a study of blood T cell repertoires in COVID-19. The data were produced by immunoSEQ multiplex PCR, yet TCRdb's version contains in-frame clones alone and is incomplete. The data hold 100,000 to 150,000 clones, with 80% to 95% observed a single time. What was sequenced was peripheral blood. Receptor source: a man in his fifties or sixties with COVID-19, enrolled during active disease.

The CDR3 sequence: CASSEDRQYGYTF. As DNA, the CDR3 is TGTGCCAGCAGCGAGGACAGGCAGTATGGCTACACCTTC. The chain employs TRBV2 and TRBJ1-2; 7 positions match TRBD1. The J segment lost 5 bases and the V segment lost 6 bases, leaving 6 bases of the junction unmatched. The CDR3 has 13 amino acids. Germline CDR1 and CDR2: SNHLY and FYNNEI.

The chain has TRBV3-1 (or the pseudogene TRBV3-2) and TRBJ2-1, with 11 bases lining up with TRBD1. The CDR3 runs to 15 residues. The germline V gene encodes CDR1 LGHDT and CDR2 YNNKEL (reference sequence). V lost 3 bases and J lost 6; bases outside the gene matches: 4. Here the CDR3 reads CASSHGQGAANEQFF. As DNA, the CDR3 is TGTGCCAGCAGCCACGGACAGGGGGCGGCCAATGAGCAGTTCTTC.

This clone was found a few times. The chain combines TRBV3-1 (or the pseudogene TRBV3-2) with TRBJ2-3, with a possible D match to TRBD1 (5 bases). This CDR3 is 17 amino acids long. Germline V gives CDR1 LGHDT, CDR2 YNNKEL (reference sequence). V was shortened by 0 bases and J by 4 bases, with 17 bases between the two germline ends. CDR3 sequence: CASSQETGSYVSDTQYF. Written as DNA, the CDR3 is TGTGCCAGCAGCCAAGAAACAGGATCTTACGTATCAGATACGCAGTATTTT.

The CDR3 here is CASSYFSRQPGLAGVTGELFF. The CDR3 bases are TGTGCCAGCAGTTACTTCTCGCGCCAACCGGGACTAGCGGGTGTTACCGGGGAGCTGTTTTTT. This chain connects TRBV6-2 or TRBV6-3 to TRBJ2-2, with 12 bases lining up with TRBD2. Unmatched junction bases numbered 17, after V lost 1 base and J lost 5 bases. The germline V gene has CDR1 MNHEY and CDR2 SVGEGT. The CDR3 sequence is 21 residues long.

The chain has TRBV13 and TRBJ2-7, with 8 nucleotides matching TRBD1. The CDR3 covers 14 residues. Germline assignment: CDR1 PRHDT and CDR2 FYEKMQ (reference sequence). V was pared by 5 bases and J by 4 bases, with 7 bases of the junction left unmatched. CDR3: CASSKQGGLYEQYF. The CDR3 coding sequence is TGTGCCAGCAGCAAACAGGGGGGCCTTTACGAGCAGTACTTC.

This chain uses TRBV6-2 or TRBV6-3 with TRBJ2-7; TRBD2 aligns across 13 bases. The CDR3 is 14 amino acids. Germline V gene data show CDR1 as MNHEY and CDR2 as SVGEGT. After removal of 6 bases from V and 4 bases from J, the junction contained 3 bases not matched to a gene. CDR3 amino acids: CASSRTSGGYEQYV. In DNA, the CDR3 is TGTGCCAGCAGCAGGACTAGCGGGGGATACGAGCAGTACGTC.

CDR3 DNA sequence: TGCGCCAGCAGCCAGGGACAGATCCGATTCTCCTACAATGAGCAGTTCTTC. Its protein product is CASSQGQIRFSYNEQFF. The rearrangement uses TRBV4-1 and TRBJ2-1; TRBD1 aligns across 7 bases. This CDR3 has 17 residues. V shed 3 bases and J 0 bases; nucleotides not matched to a gene: 8. Germline values: CDR1 MGHRA, CDR2 YSYEKL.

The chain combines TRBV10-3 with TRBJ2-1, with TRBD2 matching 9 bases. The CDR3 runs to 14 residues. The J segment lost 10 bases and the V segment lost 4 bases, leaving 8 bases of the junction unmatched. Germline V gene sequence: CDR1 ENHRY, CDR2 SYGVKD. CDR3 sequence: CAISGVAGVGEQFF. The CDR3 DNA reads TGTGCCATCAGTGGAGTAGCGGGAGTTGGAGAGCAGTTCTTC.

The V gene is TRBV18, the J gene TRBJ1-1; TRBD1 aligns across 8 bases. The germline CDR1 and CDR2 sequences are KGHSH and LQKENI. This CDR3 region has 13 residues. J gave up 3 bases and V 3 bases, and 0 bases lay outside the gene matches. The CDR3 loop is CASSPTGDTEAFF. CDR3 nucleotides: TGTGCCAGCTCACCGACAGGGGACACTGAAGCTTTCTTT.

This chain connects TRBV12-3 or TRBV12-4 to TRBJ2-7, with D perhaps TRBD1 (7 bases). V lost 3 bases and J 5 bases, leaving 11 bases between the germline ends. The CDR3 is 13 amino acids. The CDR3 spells CASSFRGADEQYV. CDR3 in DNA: TGTGCCAGCAGTTTCAGGGGGGCGGACGAGCAGTACGTC.

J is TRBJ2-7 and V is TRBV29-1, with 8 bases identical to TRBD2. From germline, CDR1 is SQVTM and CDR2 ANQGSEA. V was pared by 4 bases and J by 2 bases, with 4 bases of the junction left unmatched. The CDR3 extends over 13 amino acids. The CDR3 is CSVAGGSAYEQYF. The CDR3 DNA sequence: TGCAGCGTTGCGGGAGGGTCTGCCTACGAGCAGTACTTC.

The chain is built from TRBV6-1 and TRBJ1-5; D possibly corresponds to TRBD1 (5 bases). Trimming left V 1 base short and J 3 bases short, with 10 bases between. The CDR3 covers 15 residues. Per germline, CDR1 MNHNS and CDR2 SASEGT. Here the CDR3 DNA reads TGTGCCAGCAGTGAAGGGGGCTCATACAATCAGCCCCAGCATTTT. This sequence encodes CASSEGGSYNQPQHF.

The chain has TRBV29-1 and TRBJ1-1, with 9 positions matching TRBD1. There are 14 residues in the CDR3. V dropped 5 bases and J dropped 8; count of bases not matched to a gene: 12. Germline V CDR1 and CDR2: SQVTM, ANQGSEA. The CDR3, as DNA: TGCAGCGTTCGCCGGGGGACAGGGTTCGTCGAAGCTTTCTTT. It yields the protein CSVRRGTGFVEAFF.

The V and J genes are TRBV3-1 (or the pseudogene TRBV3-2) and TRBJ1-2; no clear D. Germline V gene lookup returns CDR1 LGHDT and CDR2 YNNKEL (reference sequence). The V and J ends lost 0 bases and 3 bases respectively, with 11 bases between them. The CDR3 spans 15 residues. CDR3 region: CASSQDFRYHYGYTF. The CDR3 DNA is TGTGCCAGCAGCCAAGATTTCAGGTATCACTATGGCTACACCTTC.

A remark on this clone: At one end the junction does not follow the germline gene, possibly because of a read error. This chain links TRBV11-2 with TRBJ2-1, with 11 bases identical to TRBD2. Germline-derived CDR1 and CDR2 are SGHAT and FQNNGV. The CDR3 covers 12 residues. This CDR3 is CASSYGTSGGVF. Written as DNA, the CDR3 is TGTGCCAGCAGTTACGGCACTAGCGGGGGCGTCTTC.

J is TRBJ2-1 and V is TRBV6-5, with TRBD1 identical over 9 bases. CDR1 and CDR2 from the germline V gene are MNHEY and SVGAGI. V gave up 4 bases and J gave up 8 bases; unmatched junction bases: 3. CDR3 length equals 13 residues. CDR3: CASSWTGVHEQFF. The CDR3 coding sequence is TGTGCCAGCAGTTGGACAGGGGTCCATGAGCAGTTCTTC.

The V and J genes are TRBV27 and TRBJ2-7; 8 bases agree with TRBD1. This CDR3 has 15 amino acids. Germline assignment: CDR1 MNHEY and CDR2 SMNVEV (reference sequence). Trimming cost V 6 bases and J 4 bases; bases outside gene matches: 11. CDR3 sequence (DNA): TGTGCCAGCAGAAAAACGACAGGGGCGGAGTACGAGCAGTACTTC. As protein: CASRKTTGAEYEQYF.

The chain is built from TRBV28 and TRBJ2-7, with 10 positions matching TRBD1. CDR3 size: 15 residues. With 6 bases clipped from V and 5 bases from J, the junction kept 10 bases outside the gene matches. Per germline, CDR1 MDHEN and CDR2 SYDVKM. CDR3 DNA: TGTGCCAGCAGATCCCCCGGGACAGGGGACAACGAGCAGTACTTC. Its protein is CASRSPGTGDNEQYF.

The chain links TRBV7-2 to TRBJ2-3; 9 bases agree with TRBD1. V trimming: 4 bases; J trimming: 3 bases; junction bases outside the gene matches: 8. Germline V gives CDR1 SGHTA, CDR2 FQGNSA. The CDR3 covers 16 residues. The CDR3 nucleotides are TGTGCCAGCAGCTCAACTCTAGGACAGGGGACAGATACGCAGTATTTT. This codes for CASSSTLGQGTDTQYF.

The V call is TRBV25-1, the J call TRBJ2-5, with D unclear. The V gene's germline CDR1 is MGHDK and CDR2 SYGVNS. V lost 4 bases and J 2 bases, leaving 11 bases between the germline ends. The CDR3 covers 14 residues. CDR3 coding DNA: TGTGCCAGCAGTGGGGCTGGCCCTCAAGAGACCCAGTACTTC. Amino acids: CASSGAGPQETQYF.

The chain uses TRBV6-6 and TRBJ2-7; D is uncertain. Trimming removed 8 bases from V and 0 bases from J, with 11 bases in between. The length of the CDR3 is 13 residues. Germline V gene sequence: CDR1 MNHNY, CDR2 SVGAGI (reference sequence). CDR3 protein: CASAFFSSYEQYF. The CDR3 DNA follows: TGTGCCAGCGCCTTTTTCAGCTCCTACGAGCAGTACTTC.

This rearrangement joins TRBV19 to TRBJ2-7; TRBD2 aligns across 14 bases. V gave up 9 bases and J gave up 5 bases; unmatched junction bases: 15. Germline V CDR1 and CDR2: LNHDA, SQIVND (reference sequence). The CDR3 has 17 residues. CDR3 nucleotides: TGTGCCAGCAGAGGTCGAGGGACTAGCGGGAGCAGCGACGAGCAGTACTTC. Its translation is CASRGRGTSGSSDEQYF.

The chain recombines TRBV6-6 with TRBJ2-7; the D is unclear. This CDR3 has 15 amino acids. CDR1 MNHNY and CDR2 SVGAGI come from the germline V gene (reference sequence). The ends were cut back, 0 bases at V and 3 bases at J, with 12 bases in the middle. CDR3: CASSYSGSPGYEQYF. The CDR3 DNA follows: TGTGCCAGCAGTTACTCAGGTAGCCCGGGCTACGAGCAGTACTTC.

CDR3 bases: TGTGCCAGCAGTTACGGGGCAGGCGAAGGGGAAGAGACCCAGTACTTC. It translates to CASSYGAGEGEETQYF. The chain has TRBV6-2 or TRBV6-3 and TRBJ2-5; D is possibly TRBD1 (5 bases). V gave up 2 bases and J gave up 3 bases, with 16 bases separating them. From germline, CDR1 is MNHEY and CDR2 SVGEGT. This CDR3 is 16 amino acids long.

The CDR3 spells CAWSVRRSYNEQFF. The DNA of the CDR3 is TGTGCCTGGAGTGTACGGCGGTCCTACAATGAGCAGTTCTTC. The chain has TRBV30 and TRBJ2-1; no firm D call. The CDR3 totals 14 residues. The germline CDR1 and CDR2 sequences are GTSNPN and SVGIG (reference sequence). V was pared by 0 bases and J by 1 base, with 7 bases between.

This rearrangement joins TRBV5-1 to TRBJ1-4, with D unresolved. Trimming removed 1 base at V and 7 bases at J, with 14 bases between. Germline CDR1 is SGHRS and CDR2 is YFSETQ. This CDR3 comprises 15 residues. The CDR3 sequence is CASSLTGVSSEKLFF. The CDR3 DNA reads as TGCGCCAGCAGCTTGACCGGGGTGTCTTCTGAAAAACTGTTTTTT.

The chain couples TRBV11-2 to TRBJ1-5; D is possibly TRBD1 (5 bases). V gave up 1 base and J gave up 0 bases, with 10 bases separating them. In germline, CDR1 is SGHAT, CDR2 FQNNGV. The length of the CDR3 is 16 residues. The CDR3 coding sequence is TGTGCCAGCAGCTTAGGCACACAGGTTAGCAATCAGCCCCAGCATTTT. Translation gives CASSLGTQVSNQPQHF.

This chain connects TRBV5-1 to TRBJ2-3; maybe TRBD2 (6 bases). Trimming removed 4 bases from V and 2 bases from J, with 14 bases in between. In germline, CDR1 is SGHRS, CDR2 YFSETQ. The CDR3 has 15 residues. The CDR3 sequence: CASSRLGGYTDTQYF. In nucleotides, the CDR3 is TGCGCCAGCAGCAGACTCGGGGGATACACAGATACGCAGTATTTT.

CDR3 in DNA: TGCGCCAGCAGCTTGGAGCCGGAGAATCAGCCCCAGCATTTT. Translated, it gives CASSLEPENQPQHF. J is TRBJ1-5 and V is TRBV5-1; D gene ambiguous. This CDR3 has 14 residues. Germline assignment: CDR1 SGHRS and CDR2 YFSETQ. V lost 0 bases, J lost 4 bases, and 8 bases lay in between.

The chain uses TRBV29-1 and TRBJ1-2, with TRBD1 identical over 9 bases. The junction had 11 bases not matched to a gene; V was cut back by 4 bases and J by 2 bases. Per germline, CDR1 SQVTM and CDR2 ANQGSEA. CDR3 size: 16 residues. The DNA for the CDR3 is TGCAGCGTTGGGGGAACCGGGACAGGGAACAACTATGGCTACACCTTC. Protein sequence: CSVGGTGTGNNYGYTF.

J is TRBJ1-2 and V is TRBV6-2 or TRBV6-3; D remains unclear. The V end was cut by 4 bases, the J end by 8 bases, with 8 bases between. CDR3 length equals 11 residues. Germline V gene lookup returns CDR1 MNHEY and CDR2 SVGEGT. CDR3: CASSSHRGYTF. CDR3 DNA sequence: TGTGCCAGCAGTTCTCACCGGGGCTACACCTTC.

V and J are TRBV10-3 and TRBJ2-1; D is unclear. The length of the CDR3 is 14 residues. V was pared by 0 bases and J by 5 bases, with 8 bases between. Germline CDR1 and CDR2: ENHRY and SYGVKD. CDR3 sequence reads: CAISESTENNEQFF. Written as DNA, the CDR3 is TGTGCCATCAGTGAGTCTACGGAGAACAATGAGCAGTTCTTC.